What follows is one TCR beta chain and its context. This clonotype turned up a few times. Its antigen has not been determined. No quality values exist for individual bases; no much larger clone is one base distant. This specimen comes from a study of blood T cells in healthy people across ages (dated by TCRdb to about 2015). Regarding the research as a whole: In model experiments, template switching captured roughly one uniquely barcoded TCR beta cDNA molecule for every two T cells. The study measured age-related changes in TCR beta repertoire diversity using deep sequencing normalized with unique cDNA molecular identifiers. Donors were grouped into four age groups: young (average roughly 17 years), middle-aged (39), aged (around 60) and long-lived (around 80). To avoid experimental bias, donors of different ages were distributed randomly across sequencing lanes. The study analyzed two additional independent replicas of 1 million unique cDNA reads from the same blood draw for two donors, one aged 18 to 29 and one aged 80 or older.

The donors were a few dozen Caucasian individuals from Russia, aged roughly 6 to 100 years, who were systemically healthy. Around 10 milliliters of peripheral blood were drawn from each donor into EDTA-treated Vacutainer tubes. Ficoll-Paque density-gradient centrifugation was used to isolate PBMCs, with at least 6.5 million per sample. Trizol reagent was used to extract total RNA from PBMCs, with at least 6 micrograms per sample. For every donor, flow cytometry on a PBMC aliquot measured the percentage of naive CD45RAhigh/CD27high T cells. The library was built by means of 5' RACE. Instrument used: Illumina HiSeq 2500. A second 7 to 11 cycle PCR used a sample-barcoded 5' primer and a J-beta primer mix. A template-switch 5' adaptor carrying 12 random nucleotides introduced a unique molecular identifier onto each TCR beta cDNA molecule. Each sample yielded at least 2.5 million CDR3-containing paired-end reads. First-strand cDNA was synthesized from all RNA with the Mint cDNA synthesis kit, primed by a TRBC-specific oligonucleotide. Following uracil-DNA glycosylase treatment, all cDNA underwent a first 18-cycle PCR with the universal primers M1SS and BC2_uni_R. Turning to the authors' computational methods: For normalization, 1 million high-quality reads, each with a distinct molecular identifier, were randomly selected from each sample. Instead of being binned into consensus sequences, reads with shared molecular identifiers were discarded. MiTCR, with a Q25 quality threshold and the strictest error-elimination algorithm, was used for CDR3 identification, clonotype clustering and error correction. A nonparametric unseen species model using Euler transformation provided a lower-bound estimate of total TCR beta diversity. TCRdb itself trimmed the public reads at Q25 with fastp, ran MiXCR and retained productive beta chains. Each entry is one CDR3 protein sequence, shown with its most common DNA and genes. TCRdb, not the authors, supplied the V and J calls. The sample profile shows around 990,000 distinct CDR3 sequences; around two fifths of them were found once. The top ten clones comprise over 10% of the sample.

From the cysteine through the phenylalanine, the CDR3 covers 12 amino acids. Here the CDR3 DNA is all that survives: 36 bases in frame from base 1. Trimming at the junction amounts to 3 bases on V and 6 bases on J, and the germline ends lie 11 bases apart. The germline V gene (reference sequence) provides CDR1 DFQATT and CDR2 SNEGSKA. Overall study results and their limits: Observed TCR beta diversity per million T cells fell roughly linearly with age, and a significant reduction was already apparent by age roughly 40. Bulk unsorted PBMC profiling prevented conclusive comparison of naive and antigen-experienced compartments. Estimates of total diversity based on one million sequenced T cells were regarded as lower bounds and as underestimates. Donor CMV infection status was unknown, potentially confounding age-related changes in expanded clonotypes. Compared with the aged group, the long-lived group had more naive CD4+ T cells, fewer expanded clones and increased TCR diversity, a pattern suggesting age selection. A strong correlation was found between observed TCR beta diversity and the percentage of naive T cells measured by flow cytometry.

This receptor was taken from a man aged 18 to 30 in good health. Sequenced sample: blood. The chain is assembled from TRBV20-1 and TRBJ1-1; 5 matching bases give a weak D call of TRBD1. The nucleotides are TGCAGTGCTAGTGGTGGGGGTGCTGAAGCTTTCTTT. It is translated as CSASGGGAEAFF.